This T cell receptor beta chain was retrieved from a study of T cell repertoires in cytomegalovirus infection. About the research overall: Both a matching HLA type and CMV infection were indicated by public TCR beta signatures.

This clonotype was seen at least ten times. The antigen remains unidentified. General study points: Ex vivo responses were dominated by HLA-C-restricted CMV-specific TCR beta clonotypes. Frequencies of public TCR beta families were cumulated, and this identified carriers of CMV plus the relevant HLA.

This CDR3 has 12 amino acids. V lost 3 bases to trimming and J lost 5 bases; unmatched junction nucleotides: 0. From germline, CDR1 is MDHEN and CDR2 SYDVKM. TCRdb re-derived calls from the reads in MiXCR, one entry per CDR3 protein. The repertoire includes hundreds of thousands of distinct CDR3 sequences, approximately 10% of them detected once, and approximately 2.3% sits in the top ten. Sequenced material: PBMCs. J is TRBJ2-7 and V is TRBV28; 8 bases align to TRBD1. The TCR sequence derives from a human donor in good health (CMV status not recorded). Some clones in this sample may be carry-over from other donors' samples. CDR3 coding DNA: TGTGCCAGCAGTTTCAGGGGGCACGAGCAGTACGTC. This codes for CASSFRGHEQYV.